The sequence of this T cell receptor beta chain was determined in a study of cytomegalovirus exposure and HLA in healthy donors. Overall study findings and caveats: Researchers catalogued roughly 150 TCR beta chains as cytomegalovirus-associated. In an earlier analysis, in roughly 580 donors, most V segments appeared productive either ~90% or ~30% of the time.

In regard to this clone: As yet, its antigen is unknown.

Per germline, CDR1 SQVTM and CDR2 ANQGSEA. V trimming: 4 bases; J trimming: 2 bases; junction bases outside the gene matches: 6. This CDR3 is 15 amino acids long. This PCR relied on a set of 60 Vbeta primers and 13 Jbeta primers. In the authors' methods: Among the unique TCR beta chains that a later analysis counted, about 86 million in all, around 11 million were shared. Method: immunoSEQ multiplex PCR; TCRdb's copy keeps in-frame clones and lacks some. D and trimming come from the DNA, and the V and J calls and clone size come from that table. The table lists some 130,000 clones, about 70% of them singletons.

This TCR was sampled from a man aged 40-55 years in good health and CMV-seronegative. Sequenced sample: PBMCs. The V gene is TRBV29-1, the J gene TRBJ2-1; 9 bases agree with TRBD2. For the CDR3, the DNA is TGCAGCGTTGCTGGTAGCGGGAGCACCTACAATGAGCAGTTCTTC. Its protein product is CSVAGSGSTYNEQFF.